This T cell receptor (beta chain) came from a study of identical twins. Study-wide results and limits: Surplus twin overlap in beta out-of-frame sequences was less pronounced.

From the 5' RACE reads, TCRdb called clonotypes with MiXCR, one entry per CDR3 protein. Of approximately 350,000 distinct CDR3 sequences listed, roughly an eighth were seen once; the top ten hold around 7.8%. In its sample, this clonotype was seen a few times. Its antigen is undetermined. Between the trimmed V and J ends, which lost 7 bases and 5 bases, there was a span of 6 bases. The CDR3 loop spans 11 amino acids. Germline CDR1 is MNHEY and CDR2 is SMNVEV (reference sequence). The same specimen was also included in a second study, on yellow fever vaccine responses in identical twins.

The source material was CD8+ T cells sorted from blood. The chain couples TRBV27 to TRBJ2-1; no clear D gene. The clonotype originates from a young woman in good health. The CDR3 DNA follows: TGTGCCAGCAACTGGGACAATGAGCAGTTCTTC. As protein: CASNWDNEQFF.